The T cell receptor (beta chain) under discussion was sequenced for a study of breast tumors, draining lymph nodes, adjacent tissues. TCRdb processed the multiplex PCR reads anew with MiXCR; each CDR3 protein has one entry. The sample has about 170,000 distinct CDR3 sequences, about 30% seen once. As to this clonotype: The antigen is not known. Here the CDR3 omits its conserved ending phenylalanine or tryptophan, so a read error is the likely source.

This CDR3 has 16 amino acids. Germline V CDR1 and CDR2: MGHDK, SYGVNS. Study outcomes and limitations: Luminal-like breast cancer showed significantly greater tumor-nontumor repertoire similarity than basal-like breast cancer did. Tumors had less TCR diversity than lymph nodes, more than nontumor tissue. Tumor T cell lymph node origin was a supported hypothesis, not proven. Findings are consistent with lymph node origin and intratumoral expansion of most tumor T cells.

Breast cancer patients provided tissue from their axillary draining lymph nodes. Input material: axillary lymph node tissue. The chain links TRBV25-1 to TRBJ2-1, with TRBD2 matching over 12 bases. The source of this sequence is a female donor with breast cancer. Some clones in this sample may be carry-over from other donors' samples. CDR3 protein: CASSGTSGRYYNGQFL. CDR3 coding DNA: TGTGCCAGCAGTGGCACTAGCGGGAGGTACTACAATGGGCAGTTCCTC.